These 5 T cell receptor beta chains share one sample of origin, sequenced in a study of T cell changes during pregnancy in multiple sclerosis. The data were produced by immunoSEQ multiplex PCR, yet TCRdb's version contains in-frame clones alone and is incomplete. The table shows tens of thousands of clones, with 90% occurring only once. The specimen was peripheral blood, collected in the first trimester of pregnancy. The origin of the receptors is a female donor in good health, enrolled as a control in a pregnancy study.

The chain carries TRBV28 and TRBJ2-5; the match to TRBD2 covers 7 bases. The V and J ends lost 5 bases and 4 bases, in that order; junction bases with no gene match: 7. The CDR3 is 14 amino acids. CDR1 and CDR2 (germline): MDHEN, SYDVKM. The CDR3 coding sequence is TGTGCCAGCAGTCGGTTAGCGGGTGGAGAGACCCAGTACTTC. This gives the protein CASSRLAGGETQYF.

J is TRBJ2-1 and V is TRBV27; the D gene is possibly TRBD2 (6 bases). The CDR3 length is 15 residues. Germline V gene data show CDR1 as MNHEY and CDR2 as SMNVEV (reference sequence). Deletions cut 5 bases from V and 7 bases from J, with 18 bases between. CDR3 in DNA: TGTGCCAGCAGTCCGATAGCGGTGATGTCGAATGAGCAGTTCTTC. Translated: CASSPIAVMSNEQFF.

The rearrangement uses TRBV6-1 and TRBJ2-1; 10 nucleotides agree with TRBD2. In germline, CDR1 is MNHNS, CDR2 SASEGT. V shed 3 bases, J shed 7 bases, and the junction held 9 bases outside the gene matches. The length of the CDR3 is 16 residues. The CDR3 DNA follows: TGTGCCAGCAGTGACGGGTCTAGCGGGAGCAGGAATGAGCAGTTCTTC. As protein: CASSDGSSGSRNEQFF.

The chain combines TRBV7-3 with TRBJ2-1; D remains unclear. There are 15 residues in the CDR3. Per germline, CDR1 SGHTA and CDR2 FQGTGA. V lost 2 bases and J 2 bases, leaving 10 bases between the germline ends. Written as DNA, the CDR3 is TGTGCCAGCAGCTTAGACCGCGGCCCCTACAATGAGCAGTTCTTC. Protein: CASSLDRGPYNEQFF.

This chain connects TRBV5-6 to TRBJ1-2; D gene ambiguous. V was clipped by 7 bases and J by 6 bases, with 19 bases between them. This CDR3 has 14 amino acids. Germline CDR1 SGHDT, CDR2 YYEEEE. CDR3 region: CASVQLDFPDGYTF. The DNA for the CDR3 is TGTGCCAGCGTGCAATTGGACTTCCCCGATGGCTACACCTTC.